Described below is a single T cell receptor (beta chain) sequence and its context. Antigen specificity is unknown. The CDR3 loop spans 15 amino acids. With V trimmed by 2 bases and J by 6 bases, 6 bases remained unmatched. Germline V gene sequence: CDR1 SGDLS, CDR2 YYNGEE. In the PCR, 60 Vbeta and 13 Jbeta primers were used. TCRdb's table, derived via immunoSEQ multiplex PCR, lists solely in-frame clones and lacks some. This repertoire shows roughly 120,000 clones, less than 85% found once; its top ten account for around 2.1%. This entry is derived from a study of cytomegalovirus exposure and HLA in healthy donors. Study conclusions and caveats: Data from an earlier analysis indicated that most TCR beta V segments were productive either about 87% or about 30% of the time. There were 150 to 200 TCR beta chains listed as cytomegalovirus-associated. Roughly uniform sequencing depth across donors was assumed, possibly incorrectly.

V and J are TRBV9 and TRBJ2-7, with TRBD1 identical over 12 bases. Sequencing used PBMCs. The sequence was obtained from a woman in her 40s in good health and CMV-seropositive. CDR3 sequence reads: CASSVGTGGISEQYF. The CDR3 nucleotides are TGTGCCAGCAGCGTGGGGACAGGGGGCATAAGCGAGCAGTACTTC.